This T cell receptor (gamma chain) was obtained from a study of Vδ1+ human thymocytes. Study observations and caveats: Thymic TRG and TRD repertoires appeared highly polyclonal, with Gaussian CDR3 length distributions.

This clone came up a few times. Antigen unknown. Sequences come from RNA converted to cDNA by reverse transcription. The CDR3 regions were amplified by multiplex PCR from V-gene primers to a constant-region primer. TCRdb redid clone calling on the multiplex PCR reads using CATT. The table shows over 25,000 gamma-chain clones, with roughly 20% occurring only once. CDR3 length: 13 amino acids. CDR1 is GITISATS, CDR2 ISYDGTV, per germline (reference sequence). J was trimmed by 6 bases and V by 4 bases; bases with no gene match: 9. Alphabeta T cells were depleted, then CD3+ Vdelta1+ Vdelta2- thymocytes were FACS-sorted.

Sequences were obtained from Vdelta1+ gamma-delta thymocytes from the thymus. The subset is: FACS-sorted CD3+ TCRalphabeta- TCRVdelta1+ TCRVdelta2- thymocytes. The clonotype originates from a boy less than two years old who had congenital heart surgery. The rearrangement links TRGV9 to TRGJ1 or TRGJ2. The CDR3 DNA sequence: TGTGCCTTGTGGGACCCGAGCTGTTATAAGAAACTCTTT. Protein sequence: CALWDPSCYKKLF.